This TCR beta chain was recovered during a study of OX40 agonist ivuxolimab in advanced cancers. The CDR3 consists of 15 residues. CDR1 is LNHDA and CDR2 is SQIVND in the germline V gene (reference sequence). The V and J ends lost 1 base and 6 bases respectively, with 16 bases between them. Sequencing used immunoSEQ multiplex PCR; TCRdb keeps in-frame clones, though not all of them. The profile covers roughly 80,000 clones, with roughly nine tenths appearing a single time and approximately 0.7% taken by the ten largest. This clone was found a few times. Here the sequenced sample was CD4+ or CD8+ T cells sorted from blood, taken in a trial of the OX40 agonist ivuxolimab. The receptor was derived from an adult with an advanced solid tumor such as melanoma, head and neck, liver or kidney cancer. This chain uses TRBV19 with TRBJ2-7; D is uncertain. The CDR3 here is CASSIGQPGSLEQYF. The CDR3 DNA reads TGTGCCAGTAGTATAGGGCAGCCGGGTTCTCTCGAGCAGTACTTC.